The rows below give T cell receptor beta chains drawn from one sample of a study of T cells in Graves' hyperthyroidism and ophthalmopathy. MiXCR, run by TCRdb on the multiplex PCR reads, gives a single entry per CDR3 protein. The table records about 560,000 distinct CDR3 sequences, approximately 16% of them present only once. Material for sequencing was blood. These receptors all come from a woman aged 18-29 years with Graves' hyperthyroidism. Both conserved end residues are part of each CDR3. D genes are given only for firm matches. Clone sizes are given selectively: once, few, many, or a class where the clone is expanded.

.,TRBV12-3/TRBV12-4,TRBJ1-2,.,TGTGCCAGCACACGGGATGACTATAACTATGGCTACACCTTC,CASTRDDYNYGYTF
few,TRBV10-3,TRBJ2-5,TRBD2,TGTGCCATCAGTCTAAGGACTAGCGGAGACGTGGGGACCCAGTACTTC,CAISLRTSGDVGTQYF
.,TRBV9,TRBJ2-2,TRBD1,TGTGCCAGCAGCGTAGAGGGACAGGGAACCGGGGAGCTGTTTTTT,CASSVEGQGTGELFF
many,TRBV12-3/TRBV12-4,TRBJ1-1,TRBD1,TGTGCCAGCAGCAGGGGGCAAAGGAACACTGAAGCTTTCTTT,CASSRGQRNTEAFF
few,TRBV4-2,TRBJ2-5,.,TGTGCCAGCAGCCAAGGCCTAGGCGGTACTGAGACCCAGTACTTC,CASSQGLGGTETQYF
many,TRBV12-3/TRBV12-4,TRBJ2-2,TRBD2,TGTGCCAGCAGTTTCTACCCGGGAGGGCCCGGCACCGGGGAGCTGTTTTTT,CASSFYPGGPGTGELFF
.,TRBV4-3,TRBJ2-5,TRBD2,TGCGCCAGCAGCCTTACTTCTAGCGGGGGGAATCAAGAGACCCAGTACTTC,CASSLTSSGGNQETQYF
.,TRBV6-2/TRBV6-3,TRBJ1-3,.,TGTGCCAGCAGTTACTCGATTCCAGAGGCTGGAAACACCATATATTTT,CASSYSIPEAGNTIYF
.,TRBV6-6,TRBJ1-1,.,TGTGCCAGCAGTTACTATGGTCCTAACACTGAAGCTTTCTTT,CASSYYGPNTEAFF
many,TRBV12-3/TRBV12-4,TRBJ1-4,.,TGTGCCAGCAGTTTAGGACGGGGAGAAAAACTGTTTTTT,CASSLGRGEKLFF
many,TRBV4-3,TRBJ2-6,.,TGCGCCAGCAGCGAAGAGGAGGGAGCTGGGGCCAACGTCCTGACTTTC,CASSEEEGAGANVLTF
few,TRBV27,TRBJ1-1,.,TGTGCCAGCGTACCTAGGAATGGTGAAGCTTTCTTT,CASVPRNGEAFF
.,TRBV7-9,TRBJ1-3,TRBD1,TGTGCCAGCAGCCTAAAGACAGGGCATAGCTCTGGAAACACCATATATTTT,CASSLKTGHSSGNTIYF
.,TRBV3-1,TRBJ1-2,TRBD1,TGTGCCAGCAGCCAAGGCCGACAGGGGACCCGCTATGGCTACACCTTC,CASSQGRQGTRYGYTF
few,TRBV5-1,TRBJ2-7,.,TGCGCCAGCAGCCCCGCTGGGGGGACCAACTACGAGCAGTACTTC,CASSPAGGTNYEQYF